The rows below give T cell receptor beta chains drawn from one sample of a study of blood T cell repertoires in COVID-19. Sequencing used immunoSEQ multiplex PCR; TCRdb keeps in-frame clones, though not all of them. The sample consists of just under 90,000 clones, around nine tenths of them appearing once. The sequencing input was peripheral blood. These TCRs come from a man in his 60s with acute or convalescent COVID-19. Both conserved end residues are part of each CDR3. A D gene is named only where the DNA matches it firmly. Rows give clone size only sometimes, using once, few, many, or a class for an expanded clone.

clone_size j_call d_call v_call cdr3_nt cdr3_aa
NA TRBJ2-7 NA TRBV6-2/TRBV6-3 TGTGCCAGCAGTTACTCGGATAGAGGAGCCTCACCTCCCCTCTACGAGCAGTACTTC CASSYSDRGASPPLYEQYF
NA TRBJ2-1 NA TRBV7-2 TGTGCCCCTCTGGGACACTCCTACAATGAGCAGTTCTTC CAPLGHSYNEQFF
NA TRBJ2-7 NA TRBV10-1 TGCGCCAGCGGGCGGGACAGTTACGAGCAGTACTTC CASGRDSYEQYF
NA TRBJ2-7 NA TRBV5-1 TGCGCCAGCAGCCCGGACAGCTACGAGCAGTACTTC CASSPDSYEQYF
once TRBJ1-5 NA TRBV6-2/TRBV6-3 TGTGCCAGCAGTTACTGGGACATACTCTATAGCAATCAGCCCCAGCATTTT CASSYWDILYSNQPQHF
NA TRBJ2-1 TRBD2 TRBV19 TGTGCCAGTAGTCCAACCCGGGCGGGAGGTAATGAGCAGTTCTTC CASSPTRAGGNEQFF
NA TRBJ1-2 TRBD1 TRBV6-5 TGTGCCAGCAGTTACTCCCTCTGGACAGGGATGGGTGGCTACACCTTC CASSYSLWTGMGGYTF
NA TRBJ1-2 NA TRBV13 TGTGCCAGCTTAGATTCCCGACAGGTCCGCGACGATGGCTACACCTTC CASLDSRQVRDDGYTF
NA TRBJ1-1 NA TRBV15 TGTGCCACCAGCAGCTCCAGGGGTACAGAAGCTTTCTTT CATSSSRGTEAFF
NA TRBJ2-1 NA TRBV7-3 TGTGCCAGCAGCTTAACTGCCGAGGTTGAGCAGTTCTTC CASSLTAEVEQFF
NA TRBJ1-4 TRBD1 TRBV19 TGTGCCAGTAGCACCGGGACAGGGGGCGAAAAACTGTTTTTT CASSTGTGGEKLFF
NA TRBJ1-6 NA TRBV4-2 TGTGCCAGCAGCCAAGAACAGGTCCCGAGCTCCTATAATTCACCCCTCCACTTT CASSQEQVPSSYNSPLHF
NA TRBJ1-1 NA TRBV29-1 TGCAGCGTTGGAGGGAATATGAACACTGAAGCTTTCTTT CSVGGNMNTEAFF
NA TRBJ2-1 TRBD1 TRBV7-2 TGTGCCAGCAGCTCGCGGACAGGGCTAAATGAGCAGTTCTTC CASSSRTGLNEQFF
NA TRBJ2-2 NA TRBV5-1 TGCGCCAGCAGCTTGGCCAACGGGGAGCTGTTTTTT CASSLANGELFF
NA TRBJ2-1 TRBD1 TRBV19 TGTGCCAGTAGTGGGACAGGGGCCGCGGGCTCCTACAATGAGCAGTTCTTC CASSGTGAAGSYNEQFF
NA TRBJ2-1 NA TRBV14 TGTGCCAGCAGCCAATTGCGTGCCGATGAGCAGTTCTTC CASSQLRADEQFF
NA TRBJ2-7 NA TRBV14 TGTGCCAGCAGCCCTCGAATAGCGCCCACAATGAGGGAGCAGTACTTC CASSPRIAPTMREQYF
NA TRBJ2-5 NA TRBV15 TGTGCCACCAGCAGGGAGGGGGAGACCCAGTACTTC CATSREGETQYF
NA TRBJ2-7 TRBD1 TRBV5-1 TGCGCCAGCAGCTTGGAGACAGGGTCCTACGAGCAGTACTTC CASSLETGSYEQYF
NA TRBJ2-5 NA TRBV19 TGTGCCAGTAGTAAAGGGGCAGGACAGACCCAGTACTTC CASSKGAGQTQYF
NA TRBJ1-4 TRBD1 TRBV7-2 TGTGCCAGCAGCTTAGTTGGGACAGATAATGAAAAACTGTTTTTT CASSLVGTDNEKLFF
NA TRBJ2-1 NA TRBV4-3 TGCGCCAGCAGCCAAGATAACGGAGAAAACAATGAGCAGTTCTTC CASSQDNGENNEQFF
NA TRBJ1-6 NA TRBV7-9 TGTGCCAGCAGCTTAGGCAGAAATAATTCACCCCTCCACTTT CASSLGRNNSPLHF